Given below is one T cell receptor beta chain in context. This entry belongs to a study of cytotoxic CD8 clonotypes in ibrutinib-treated CLL. The CDR3 contains 15 residues. The V gene's germline CDR1 is ENHRY and CDR2 SYGVKD. Trimming removed 1 base at V and 0 bases at J, with 7 bases between. Produced via immunoSEQ multiplex PCR; TCRdb's table is partial and in-frame only. The table has almost 250,000 clones, around three quarters seen once; the top ten hold just over 15%. The TCR was taken from a human donor with chronic lymphocytic leukemia. The chain couples TRBV10-3 to TRBJ1-3, with a tentative D call TRBD1 (5 bases). The sequencing used PBMCs, collected after 24 months of ibrutinib treatment. CDR3 coding DNA: TGTGCCATCAGTGAGTGGGGGGACTCTGGAAACACCATATATTTT. This encodes CAISEWGDSGNTIYF.